These T cell receptor beta chains were read from a single sample in a study of shared clonotypes between healthy human individuals. TCRdb's copy holds only in-frame clones and misses some; the assay was immunoSEQ multiplex PCR. The sample has roughly 2,300,000 clones, 85% to 95% seen once. Sequenced: naive CD4+ T cells from PBMCs. The receptor set was obtained from a man aged 18 to 35 in good health. Some clones in this sample may be carry-over from other donors' samples. CDR3s include the opening cysteine and the closing phenylalanine or tryptophan. Each record gives: clone size, J gene, V gene, D gene, CDR3 DNA, CDR3 protein. A D gene is named only where the DNA matches it firmly. Not all rows give a size; the values are once, few, many and, for expanded clones, a class.

clone size: .
J gene: TRBJ1-1
V gene: TRBV5-1
D gene: TRBD1
CDR3 DNA: TGCGCCAGCAGCTTGACCCCCGCCAGGGGGCCGACTGAAGCTTTCTTT
CDR3 protein: CASSLTPARGPTEAFF

clone size: few
J gene: TRBJ1-2
V gene: TRBV30
D gene: TRBD1
CDR3 DNA: TGTGCCTGGAGGGACAGGGGGCTCTATGGCTACACCTTC
CDR3 protein: CAWRDRGLYGYTF

clone size: .
J gene: TRBJ1-1
V gene: TRBV29-1
D gene: TRBD1
CDR3 DNA: TGCAGCGCCAGGACAGGGGCGAACACTGAAGCTTTCTTT
CDR3 protein: CSARTGANTEAFF

clone size: .
J gene: TRBJ2-7
V gene: TRBV28
D gene: TRBD1
CDR3 DNA: TGTGCCAGCAGAGACAGGGGAAGCTCCTACGAGCAGTACTTC
CDR3 protein: CASRDRGSSYEQYF

clone size: once
J gene: TRBJ1-3
V gene: TRBV6-6
D gene: .
CDR3 DNA: TGTGCCAGCAACCCGGGCGGTGGAAACACCATATATTTT
CDR3 protein: CASNPGGGNTIYF

clone size: .
J gene: TRBJ2-7
V gene: TRBV4-2
D gene: TRBD2
CDR3 DNA: TGTGCCAGCAGCCAGGGTACAGCGGGGGGGATCTACGAGCAGTACTTC
CDR3 protein: CASSQGTAGGIYEQYF

clone size: .
J gene: TRBJ2-7
V gene: TRBV13
D gene: .
CDR3 DNA: TGTGCCAGCACCCTCAGGGGTACCGAGCAGTACTTC
CDR3 protein: CASTLRGTEQYF

clone size: .
J gene: TRBJ1-1
V gene: TRBV4-1
D gene: TRBD1
CDR3 DNA: TGCGCCAGCAGCCATGCTTTGGGACAGGGCGCCACTGAAGCTTTCTTT
CDR3 protein: CASSHALGQGATEAFF

clone size: .
J gene: TRBJ2-1
V gene: TRBV27
D gene: TRBD2
CDR3 DNA: TGTGCCAGCAGAGGAGGGAGGGGCTCCTACAATGAGCAGTTCTTC
CDR3 protein: CASRGGRGSYNEQFF

clone size: few
J gene: TRBJ1-1
V gene: TRBV9
D gene: TRBD1
CDR3 DNA: TGTGCCAGCAGCCCGACGACAGGGACCACTGAAGCTTTCTTT
CDR3 protein: CASSPTTGTTEAFF

clone size: .
J gene: TRBJ2-1
V gene: TRBV2
D gene: .
CDR3 DNA: TGTGCCAGCAGTGATGGCAGGGTCTGGAATGAGCAGTTCTTC
CDR3 protein: CASSDGRVWNEQFF

clone size: .
J gene: TRBJ1-5
V gene: TRBV5-4
D gene: .
CDR3 DNA: TGTGCCAGCAGCTTGGGGGGGGCCGGCAATCAGCCCCAGCATTTT
CDR3 protein: CASSLGGAGNQPQHF

clone size: .
J gene: TRBJ2-7
V gene: TRBV6-6
D gene: .
CDR3 DNA: TGTGCCAGCAGTTACTCGGGCTTATCCTACGAGCAGTACTTC
CDR3 protein: CASSYSGLSYEQYF

clone size: .
J gene: TRBJ1-2
V gene: TRBV2
D gene: .
CDR3 DNA: TGTGCCAGCAGTGACCGGGAGGGTCCGGAGGGCTACACCTTC
CDR3 protein: CASSDREGPEGYTF

clone size: .
J gene: TRBJ1-2
V gene: TRBV4-1
D gene: TRBD1
CDR3 DNA: TGCGCCAGCAGCCAAGTTCGTACAGGGGGGTCACCTAACTATGGCTACACCTTC
CDR3 protein: CASSQVRTGGSPNYGYTF

clone size: .
J gene: TRBJ1-6
V gene: TRBV30
D gene: .
CDR3 DNA: TGTGCCTGGAGTGTACGACAGGCGTATAATTCACCCCTCCACTTT
CDR3 protein: CAWSVRQAYNSPLHF

clone size: .
J gene: TRBJ1-1
V gene: TRBV5-4
D gene: TRBD1
CDR3 DNA: TGTGCCAGCAGCCCCTGGACAGGGGGCGCTCTGAACACTGAAGCTTTCTTT
CDR3 protein: CASSPWTGGALNTEAFF

clone size: .
J gene: TRBJ2-7
V gene: TRBV9
D gene: TRBD1
CDR3 DNA: TGTGCCAGCAGCAGGACAGGGGGCGGCCCCTACGAGCAGTACTTC
CDR3 protein: CASSRTGGGPYEQYF

clone size: .
J gene: TRBJ1-2
V gene: TRBV15
D gene: .
CDR3 DNA: TGTGCCACCAGCAGGATACAAGTAAACTATGGCTACACCTTC
CDR3 protein: CATSRIQVNYGYTF

clone size: .
J gene: TRBJ1-6
V gene: TRBV7-9
D gene: TRBD1
CDR3 DNA: TGTGCCAGCAGCATGGGACAGCTTAGCTCCTATAATTCACCCCTCCACTTT
CDR3 protein: CASSMGQLSSYNSPLHF

clone size: .
J gene: TRBJ2-1
V gene: TRBV7-8
D gene: TRBD1
CDR3 DNA: TGTGCCAGCAGCAGGCGGGCACAGGGGAATGAGCAGTTCTTC
CDR3 protein: CASSRRAQGNEQFF

clone size: .
J gene: TRBJ2-2
V gene: TRBV6-1
D gene: TRBD2
CDR3 DNA: TGTGCCAGCAGTGAAACTTCCAGCGGGAGGGTGACCGGGGAGCTGTTTTTT
CDR3 protein: CASSETSSGRVTGELFF

clone size: .
J gene: TRBJ1-4
V gene: TRBV7-6
D gene: .
CDR3 DNA: TGTGCCAGCAGCTTAGAACAGCTTGCAACTAATGAAAAACTGTTTTTT
CDR3 protein: CASSLEQLATNEKLFF

clone size: .
J gene: TRBJ2-1
V gene: TRBV28
D gene: TRBD2
CDR3 DNA: TGTGCCAGCAGCCAACTCCCGGGACTAGCGGGAGAAGGGGTTTACAATGAGCAGTTCTTC
CDR3 protein: CASSQLPGLAGEGVYNEQFF

clone size: few
J gene: TRBJ1-1
V gene: TRBV5-1
D gene: .
CDR3 DNA: TGCGCCAGCAGCAAGGTCCCGGACACTGAAGCTTTCTTT
CDR3 protein: CASSKVPDTEAFF

clone size: .
J gene: TRBJ1-6
V gene: TRBV30
D gene: .
CDR3 DNA: TGTGCCTGGAGCTCAACGGGTTTCCCTCCCCTCCACTTT
CDR3 protein: CAWSSTGFPPLHF

clone size: .
J gene: TRBJ2-1
V gene: TRBV11-3
D gene: TRBD2
CDR3 DNA: TGTGCCAGCAGCTTAGAGGGGACTAGCGGCTCCTACAATGAGCAGTTCTTC
CDR3 protein: CASSLEGTSGSYNEQFF

clone size: .
J gene: TRBJ1-6
V gene: TRBV30
D gene: .
CDR3 DNA: TGTGCCTGGAGTGTGGGGGCTAGGGGTTCACCCCTCCACTTT
CDR3 protein: CAWSVGARGSPLHF

clone size: .
J gene: TRBJ2-3
V gene: TRBV28
D gene: .
CDR3 DNA: TGTGCCAGCAGTTTGAGGCGGGGCGGGGATACGCAGTATTTT
CDR3 protein: CASSLRRGGDTQYF

clone size: .
J gene: TRBJ2-7
V gene: TRBV7-9
D gene: TRBD1
CDR3 DNA: TGTGCCAGCAGCACAAAACCCGGGACAGGGAACGAGCAGTACTTC
CDR3 protein: CASSTKPGTGNEQYF

clone size: .
J gene: TRBJ2-1
V gene: TRBV4-2
D gene: TRBD1
CDR3 DNA: TGTGCCAGCAGCCACCCAATAGGGCAGGGGGCAGGTGAGCAGTTCTTC
CDR3 protein: CASSHPIGQGAGEQFF

clone size: .
J gene: TRBJ2-7
V gene: TRBV6-5
D gene: .
CDR3 DNA: TGTGCCAGCAGTTTATCGAGTACCTACGAGCAGTACTTC
CDR3 protein: CASSLSSTYEQYF

clone size: .
J gene: TRBJ1-5
V gene: TRBV5-1
D gene: TRBD1
CDR3 DNA: TGCGCCAGCAGCCAGGCAGGGGGCCGGAATCAGCCCCAGCATTTT
CDR3 protein: CASSQAGGRNQPQHF

clone size: .
J gene: TRBJ1-4
V gene: TRBV18
D gene: TRBD1
CDR3 DNA: TGTGCCAGCTCCCCATTGAGACAGGGGGCTACCCCAACTAATGAAAAACTGTTTTTT
CDR3 protein: CASSPLRQGATPTNEKLFF

clone size: .
J gene: TRBJ1-2
V gene: TRBV19
D gene: .
CDR3 DNA: TGTGCCAGTAGTACGGCCAGGGTCCGTGGCTACACCTTC
CDR3 protein: CASSTARVRGYTF

clone size: .
J gene: TRBJ2-7
V gene: TRBV5-1
D gene: TRBD1
CDR3 DNA: TGCGCCAGCAGCTTGGCTACCGGGACAGGTTCCTACGAGCAGTACTTC
CDR3 protein: CASSLATGTGSYEQYF

clone size: .
J gene: TRBJ2-3
V gene: TRBV28
D gene: .
CDR3 DNA: TGTGCCAGCAGTTTATGGGACTTTATCGATACGCAGTATTTT
CDR3 protein: CASSLWDFIDTQYF

clone size: .
J gene: TRBJ2-3
V gene: TRBV5-1
D gene: .
CDR3 DNA: TGCGCCAGCAGCTTGGTAGCAGGCGGATCCACAGATACGCAGTATTTT
CDR3 protein: CASSLVAGGSTDTQYF

clone size: .
J gene: TRBJ2-1
V gene: TRBV9
D gene: .
CDR3 DNA: TGTGCCAGCAGCACACCCCCTTTTTGGGGGGCGGCTTACAATGAGCAGTTCTTC
CDR3 protein: CASSTPPFWGAAYNEQFF

clone size: .
J gene: TRBJ2-1
V gene: TRBV7-6
D gene: .
CDR3 DNA: TGTGCCAGCAGCTTAGTGGGAACTGAGTCCTACAATGAGCAGTTCTTC
CDR3 protein: CASSLVGTESYNEQFF